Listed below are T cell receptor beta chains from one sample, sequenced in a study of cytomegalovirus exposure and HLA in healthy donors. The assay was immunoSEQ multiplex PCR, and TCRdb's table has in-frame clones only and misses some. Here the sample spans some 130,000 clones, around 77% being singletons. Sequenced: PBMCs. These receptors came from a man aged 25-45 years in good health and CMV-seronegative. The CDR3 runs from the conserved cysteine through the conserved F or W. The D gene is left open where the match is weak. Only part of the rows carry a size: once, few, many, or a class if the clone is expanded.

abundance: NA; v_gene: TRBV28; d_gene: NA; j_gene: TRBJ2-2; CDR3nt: TGTGCCTTACAGGTTTCCGGGGAGCTGTTTTTT; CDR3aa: CALQVSGELFF
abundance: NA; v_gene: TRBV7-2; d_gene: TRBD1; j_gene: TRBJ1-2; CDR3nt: TGTGCCAGCAGCGCCTCGGGGACAGAGAGCTTCTATGGCTACACCTTC; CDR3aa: CASSASGTESFYGYTF
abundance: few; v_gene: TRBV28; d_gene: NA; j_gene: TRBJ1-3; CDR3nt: TGTGCCAGCAGTTTATTGGGGCAGGTGGGAAAGGGAAACACCATATATTTT; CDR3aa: CASSLLGQVGKGNTIYF
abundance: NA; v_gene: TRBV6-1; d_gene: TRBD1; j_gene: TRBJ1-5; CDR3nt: TGTGCCAGCAGTGATTTTAGGGGGCGACAGCCCCAGCATTTT; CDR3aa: CASSDFRGRQPQHF
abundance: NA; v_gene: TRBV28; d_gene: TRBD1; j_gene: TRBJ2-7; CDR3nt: TGTGCCAGCAGCGGCCGGGACAGGGGGCCTAGCGGGATAAACGAGCAGTACTTC; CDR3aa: CASSGRDRGPSGINEQYF
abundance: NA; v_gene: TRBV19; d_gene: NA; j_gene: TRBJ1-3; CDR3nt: TGTGCCAGTGGCAAAAGCTCTGGAAACACCATATATTTT; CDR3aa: CASGKSSGNTIYF
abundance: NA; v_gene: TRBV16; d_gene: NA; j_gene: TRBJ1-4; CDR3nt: TGTGCCAGCAGCCAACGGTCAGGACGGGGTGAAAAACTGTTTTTT; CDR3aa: CASSQRSGRGEKLFF
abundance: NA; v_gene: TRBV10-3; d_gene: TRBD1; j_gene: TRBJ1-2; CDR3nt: TGTGCCATCAGGGTAACTTCGACAGGGTTTGACTATGGCTACACCTTC; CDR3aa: CAIRVTSTGFDYGYTF
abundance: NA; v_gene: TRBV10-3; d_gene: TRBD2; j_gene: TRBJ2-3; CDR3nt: TGTGCCATCAGTGACCCGTTAGCGGGAACTAGCACAGATACGCAGTATTTT; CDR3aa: CAISDPLAGTSTDTQYF
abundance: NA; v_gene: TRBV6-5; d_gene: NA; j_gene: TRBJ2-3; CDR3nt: TGTGCCAGCAGTTATACCGGACAGACAGATACGCAGTATTTT; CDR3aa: CASSYTGQTDTQYF
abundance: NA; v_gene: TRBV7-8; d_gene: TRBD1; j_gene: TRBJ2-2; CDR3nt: TGTGCCAGCAGCTACGGGACAGGGGGCACCGGGGAGCTGTTTTTT; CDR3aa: CASSYGTGGTGELFF
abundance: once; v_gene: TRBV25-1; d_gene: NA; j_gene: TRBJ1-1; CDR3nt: TGTGCCAGCAGGGGATCGGGAGGTCTGAACACTGAAGCTTTCTTT; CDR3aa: CASRGSGGLNTEAFF
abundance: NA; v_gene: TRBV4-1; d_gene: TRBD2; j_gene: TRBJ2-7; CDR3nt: TGCGCCAGCAGCCAAGAAGGGCTAGCGGGAGTCTCCTACGAGCAGTACTTC; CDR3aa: CASSQEGLAGVSYEQYF